This TCR beta chain was retrieved from a study of post-analysis software for immune sequencing data. Overall study: Included among the disease courses, which were recorded for the cohort, were relapsing-remitting, secondary progressive and progressive-relapsing multiple sclerosis.

The V end lost 3 bases, the J end lost 1 base, and 9 bases lay between the germline ends. The germline gives CDR1 DFQATT, CDR2 SNEGSKA (reference sequence). The CDR3 loop spans 13 amino acids. Study results and limitations: Multiple sclerosis was associated with a significant reduction in normalized Chao1 diversity relative to controls. About five TRBV segments, including TRBV5-6, TRBV5-1 and TRBV20-1, were more frequent in patients than controls.

This clonotype was counted only a few times. Antigen: not known. Sequencing libraries made from TCR beta cDNA carried unique molecular identifiers. Roughly 450,000 cDNA molecules were recovered from an input of 1 to 10 million T cells. TCRdb processed the PCR reads anew with MiXCR; each CDR3 protein has one entry. Seen here are roughly 870,000 distinct CDR3 sequences, under 70% observed once, and the top ten hold 4.6%. The sequencing sample was made of blood. The receptor was isolated from a girl between 5 and 17 years old with multiple sclerosis. The genes are TRBV20-1 and TRBJ2-5; D is ambiguous. CDR3 in amino acids: CSASPSVQETQYF. CDR3 DNA sequence: TGCAGTGCTAGTCCCTCGGTCCAAGAGACCCAGTACTTC.